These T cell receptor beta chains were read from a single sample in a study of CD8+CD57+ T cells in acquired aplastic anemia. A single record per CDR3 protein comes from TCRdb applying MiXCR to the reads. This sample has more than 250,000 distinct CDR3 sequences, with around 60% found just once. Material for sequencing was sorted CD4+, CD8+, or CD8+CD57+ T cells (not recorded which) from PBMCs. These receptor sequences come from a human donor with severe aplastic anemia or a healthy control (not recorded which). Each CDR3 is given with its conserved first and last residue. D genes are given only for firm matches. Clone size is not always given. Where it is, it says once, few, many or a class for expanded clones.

CASSYSWVDEAFF,TGTGCCAGCAGTTACTCATGGGTGGATGAAGCTTTCTTT,TRBJ1-1,TRBV6-5,NA,many
CASSVVMGQGNTGELLF,TGTGCCAGCAGCGTAGTTATGGGACAGGGGAACACCGGGGAGCTGCTTTTT,TRBJ2-2,TRBV9,TRBD1,NA
CATSDPGQGAGANVLTF,TGTGCCACCAGTGATCCGGGACAGGGAGCTGGGGCCAACGTCCTGACTTTC,TRBJ2-6,TRBV24-1,TRBD1,NA
CSASGAGTNDEQYF,TGCAGTGCTAGTGGGGCGGGGACGAACGACGAGCAGTACTTC,TRBJ2-7,TRBV20-1,NA,NA
CASSSQRPKDEKLFF,TGTGCCAGCAGTTCACAGCGGCCAAAAGATGAAAAACTGTTTTTT,TRBJ1-4,TRBV9,NA,NA
CASSVDSGNTDTQYF,TGCGCCAGCAGCGTAGATAGCGGCAACACAGATACGCAGTATTTT,TRBJ2-3,TRBV4-3,NA,many
CASSQVVGSPLHF,TGTGCCAGCAGTCAGGTTGTGGGATCACCCCTCCACTTT,TRBJ1-6,TRBV7-9,NA,NA
CASSVGQGLYEQYF,TGTGCCAGCAGCGTGGGACAGGGGCTATACGAGCAGTACTTC,TRBJ2-7,TRBV9,TRBD1,many
CGSLKGRGRGDTQYF,TGTGGCAGCCTAAAGGGGCGGGGGCGTGGAGATACGCAGTATTTT,TRBJ2-3,TRBV7-8,NA,NA
CAISEGTSGGPQETQYF,TGTGCCATCAGTGAGGGGACTAGCGGGGGTCCCCAAGAGACCCAGTACTTC,TRBJ2-5,TRBV10-3,TRBD2,NA
CASTRSATPSTNEKLFF,TGTGCCAGCACCCGGTCGGCAACTCCATCCACTAATGAAAAACTGTTTTTT,TRBJ1-4,TRBV25-1,NA,NA
CAISGATRDQPQHF,TGTGCCATCAGTGGGGCCACGCGGGACCAGCCCCAGCATTTT,TRBJ1-5,TRBV10-3,NA,few